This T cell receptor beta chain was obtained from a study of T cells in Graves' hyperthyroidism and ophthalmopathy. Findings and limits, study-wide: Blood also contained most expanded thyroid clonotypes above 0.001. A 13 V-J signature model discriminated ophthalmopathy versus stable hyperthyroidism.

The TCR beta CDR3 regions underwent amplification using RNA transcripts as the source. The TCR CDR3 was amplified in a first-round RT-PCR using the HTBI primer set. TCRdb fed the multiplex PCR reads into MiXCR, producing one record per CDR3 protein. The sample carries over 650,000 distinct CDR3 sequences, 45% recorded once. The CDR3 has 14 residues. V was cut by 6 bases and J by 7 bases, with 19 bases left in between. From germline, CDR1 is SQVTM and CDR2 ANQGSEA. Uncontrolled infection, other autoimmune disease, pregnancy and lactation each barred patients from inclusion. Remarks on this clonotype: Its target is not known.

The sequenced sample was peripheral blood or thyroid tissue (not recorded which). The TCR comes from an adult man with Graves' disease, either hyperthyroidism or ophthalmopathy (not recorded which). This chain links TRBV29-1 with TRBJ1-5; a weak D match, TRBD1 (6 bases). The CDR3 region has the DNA TGCAGCGTCAGCAGCGGGGAGGGGGGGCAGCCCCAGCATTTT. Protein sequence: CSVSSGEGGQPQHF.